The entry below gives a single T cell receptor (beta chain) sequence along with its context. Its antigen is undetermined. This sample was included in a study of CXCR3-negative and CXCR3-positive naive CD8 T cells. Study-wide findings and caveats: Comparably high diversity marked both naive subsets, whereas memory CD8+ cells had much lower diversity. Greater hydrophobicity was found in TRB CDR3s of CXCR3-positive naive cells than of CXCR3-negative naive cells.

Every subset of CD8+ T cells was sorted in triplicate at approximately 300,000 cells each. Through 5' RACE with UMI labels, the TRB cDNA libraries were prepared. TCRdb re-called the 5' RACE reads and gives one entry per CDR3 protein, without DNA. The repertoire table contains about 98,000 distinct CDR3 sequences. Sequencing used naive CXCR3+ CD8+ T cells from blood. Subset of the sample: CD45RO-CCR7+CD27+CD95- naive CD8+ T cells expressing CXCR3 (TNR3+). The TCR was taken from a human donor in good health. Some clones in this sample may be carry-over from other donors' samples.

The CDR3 is CASFQRGGTLEQFF. This sequence joins TRBV2 and TRBJ2-1; without DNA, the TCRdb call of TRBD2 cannot be checked. Germline V gives CDR1 SNHLY, CDR2 FYNNEI. This CDR3 spans 14 amino acids.